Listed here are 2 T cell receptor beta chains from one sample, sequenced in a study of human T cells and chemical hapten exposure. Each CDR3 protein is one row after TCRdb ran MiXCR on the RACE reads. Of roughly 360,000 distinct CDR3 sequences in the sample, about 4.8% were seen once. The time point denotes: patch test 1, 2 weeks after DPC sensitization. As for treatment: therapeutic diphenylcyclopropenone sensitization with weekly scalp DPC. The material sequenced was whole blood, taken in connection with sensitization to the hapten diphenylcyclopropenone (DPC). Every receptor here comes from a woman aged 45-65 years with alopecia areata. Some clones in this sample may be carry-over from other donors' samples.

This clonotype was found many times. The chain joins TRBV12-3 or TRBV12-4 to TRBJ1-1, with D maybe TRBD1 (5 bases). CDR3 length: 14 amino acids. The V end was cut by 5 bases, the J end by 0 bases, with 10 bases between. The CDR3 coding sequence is TGTGCCAGCAGTCAGGGAGCCCTGAACACTGAAGCTTTCTTT. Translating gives CASSQGALNTEAFF.

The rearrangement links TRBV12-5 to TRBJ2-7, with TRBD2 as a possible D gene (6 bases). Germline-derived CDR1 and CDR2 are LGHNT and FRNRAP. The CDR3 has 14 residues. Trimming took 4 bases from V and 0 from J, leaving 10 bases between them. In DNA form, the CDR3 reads TGTGCTAGTGGTTCTACGACTAGCTCCTACGAGCAGTACTTC. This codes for CASGSTTSSYEQYF.